This T cell receptor (beta chain) is drawn from a study of blood T cells in healthy people across ages. The CDR3 is made up of 15 amino acids. V dropped 3 bases and J dropped 3 bases, with 12 bases sitting between them. With a J-beta primer mix and a sample-barcoded 5' primer, a second PCR ran about 7 to 11 cycles. TCRdb itself ran the 5' RACE reads through MiXCR, one entry per CDR3 protein. The table lists 1.4 million to 1.5 million distinct CDR3 sequences, around two fifths of them singletons. This TCR came from a woman younger than 35 in good health. V gene TRBV12-3 or TRBV12-4 combines with J gene TRBJ2-4; the D gene is possibly TRBD2 (5 bases). What was sequenced was blood. The CDR3: CASSFEGVGKNIQYF. The DNA for the CDR3 is TGTGCCAGCAGTTTTGAGGGCGTGGGCAAAAACATTCAGTACTTC.